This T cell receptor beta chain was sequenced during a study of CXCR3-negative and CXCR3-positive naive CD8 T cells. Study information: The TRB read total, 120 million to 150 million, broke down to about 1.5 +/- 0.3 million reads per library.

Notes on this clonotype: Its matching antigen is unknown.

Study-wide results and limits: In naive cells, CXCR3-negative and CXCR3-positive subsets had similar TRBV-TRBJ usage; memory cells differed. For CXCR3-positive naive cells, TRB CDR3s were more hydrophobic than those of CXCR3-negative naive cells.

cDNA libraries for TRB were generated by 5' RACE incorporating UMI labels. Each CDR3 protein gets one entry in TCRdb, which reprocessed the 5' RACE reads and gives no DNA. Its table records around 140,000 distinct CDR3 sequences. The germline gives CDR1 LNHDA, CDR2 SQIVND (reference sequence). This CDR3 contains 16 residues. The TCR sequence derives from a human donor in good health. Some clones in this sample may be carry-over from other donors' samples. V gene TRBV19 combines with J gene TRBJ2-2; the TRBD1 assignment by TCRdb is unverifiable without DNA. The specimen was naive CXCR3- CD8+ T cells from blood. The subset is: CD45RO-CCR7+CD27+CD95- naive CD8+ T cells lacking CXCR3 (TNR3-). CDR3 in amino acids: CASSRREGANTGELFF.